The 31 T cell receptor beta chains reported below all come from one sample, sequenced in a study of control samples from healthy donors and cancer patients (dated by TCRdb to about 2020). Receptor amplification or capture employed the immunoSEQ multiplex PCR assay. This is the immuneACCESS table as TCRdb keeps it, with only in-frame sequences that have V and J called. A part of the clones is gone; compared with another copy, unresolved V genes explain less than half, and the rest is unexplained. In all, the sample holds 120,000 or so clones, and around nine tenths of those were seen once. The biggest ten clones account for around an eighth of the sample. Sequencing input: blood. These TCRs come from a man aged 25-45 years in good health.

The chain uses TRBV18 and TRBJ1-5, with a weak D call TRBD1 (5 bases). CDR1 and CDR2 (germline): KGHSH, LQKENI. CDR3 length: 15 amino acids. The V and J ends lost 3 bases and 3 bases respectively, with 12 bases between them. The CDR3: CASSPGGTLNQPQHF. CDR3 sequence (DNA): TGTGCCAGCTCACCGGGGGGGACCCTCAATCAGCCCCAGCATTTT.

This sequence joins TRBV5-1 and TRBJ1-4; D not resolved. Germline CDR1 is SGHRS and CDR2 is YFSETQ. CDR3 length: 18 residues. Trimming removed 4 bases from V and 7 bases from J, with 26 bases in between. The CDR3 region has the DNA TGCGCCAGCAGCAGAAGGCGGACCCACACCGCCGGAGGTGAAAAACTGTTTTTT. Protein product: CASSRRRTHTAGGEKLFF.

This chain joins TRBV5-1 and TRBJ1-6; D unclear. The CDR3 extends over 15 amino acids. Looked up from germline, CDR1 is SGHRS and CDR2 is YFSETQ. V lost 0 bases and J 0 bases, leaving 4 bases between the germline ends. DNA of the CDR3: TGCGCCAGCAGCTTGGAGAGCTCCTATAATTCACCCCTCCACTTT. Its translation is CASSLESSYNSPLHF.

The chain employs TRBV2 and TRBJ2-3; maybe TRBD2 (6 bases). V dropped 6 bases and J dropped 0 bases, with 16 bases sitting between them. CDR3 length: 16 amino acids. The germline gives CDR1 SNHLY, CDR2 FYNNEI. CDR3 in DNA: TGTGCCAGCAGGGGAGGAGCGGCCCTTAGCACAGATACGCAGTATTTT. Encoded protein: CASRGGAALSTDTQYF.

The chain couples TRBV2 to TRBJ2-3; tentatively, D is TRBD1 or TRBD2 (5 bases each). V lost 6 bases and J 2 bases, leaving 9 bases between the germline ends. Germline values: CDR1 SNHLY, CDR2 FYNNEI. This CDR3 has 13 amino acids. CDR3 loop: CASRRDDTDTQYF. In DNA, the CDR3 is TGTGCCAGCAGAAGGGACGACACAGATACGCAGTATTTT.

The CDR3 nucleotides are TGCAGCGTTGAACAGGGGGCTAGTGAGCAGTTCTTC. Translated: CSVEQGASEQFF. The J gene is TRBJ2-1, the V gene TRBV29-1; 8 bases line up with TRBD1. V was clipped by 2 bases and J by 9 bases; unmatched bases: 3. Germline V gives CDR1 SQVTM, CDR2 ANQGSEA. The CDR3 has 12 residues.

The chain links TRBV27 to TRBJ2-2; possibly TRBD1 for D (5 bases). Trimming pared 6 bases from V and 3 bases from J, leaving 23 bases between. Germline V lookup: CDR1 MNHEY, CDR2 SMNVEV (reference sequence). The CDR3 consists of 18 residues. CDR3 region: CASSLLQTTEEYTGELFF. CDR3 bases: TGTGCCAGCAGCCTCCTACAAACGACAGAAGAGTACACCGGGGAGCTGTTTTTT.

CDR3 sequence: CASSLGQTDTQYF. In DNA, the CDR3 is TGTGCCAGCAGCTTAGGACAGACTGATACGCAGTATTTT. This rearrangement joins TRBV11-3 to TRBJ2-3, with TRBD1 as a possible D gene (5 bases). The V end lost 1 base, the J end lost 6 bases, and 8 bases lay between the germline ends. CDR1 is SGHNT and CDR2 is YENEEA in the germline V gene. The CDR3 covers 13 residues.

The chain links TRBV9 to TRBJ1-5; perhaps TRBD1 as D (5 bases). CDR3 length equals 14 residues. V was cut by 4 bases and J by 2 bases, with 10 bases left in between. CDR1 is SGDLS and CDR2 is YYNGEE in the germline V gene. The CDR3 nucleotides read TGTGCCAGCAGCCCAGGGACTCGCAATCAGCCCCAGCATTTT. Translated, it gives CASSPGTRNQPQHF.

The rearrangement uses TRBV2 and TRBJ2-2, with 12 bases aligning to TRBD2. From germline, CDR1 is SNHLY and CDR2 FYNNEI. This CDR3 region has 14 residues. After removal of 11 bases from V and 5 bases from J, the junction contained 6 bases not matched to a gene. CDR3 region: CAGKTSGGTGELFF. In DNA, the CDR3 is TGTGCCGGCAAAACTAGCGGGGGGACCGGGGAGCTGTTTTTT.

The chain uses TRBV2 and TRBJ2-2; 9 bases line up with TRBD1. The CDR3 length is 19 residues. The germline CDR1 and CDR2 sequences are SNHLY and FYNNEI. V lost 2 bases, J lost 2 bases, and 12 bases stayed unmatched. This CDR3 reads CASSELRLGTGGNTGELFF. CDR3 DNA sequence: TGTGCCAGCAGTGAACTACGCCTCGGCACAGGGGGCAACACCGGGGAGCTGTTTTTT. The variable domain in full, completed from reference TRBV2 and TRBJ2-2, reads EPEVTQTPSHQVTQMGQEVILRCVPISNHLYFYWYRQILGQKVEFLVSFYNNEISEKSEIFDDQFSVERPDGSNFTLKIRSTKLEDSAMYFCASSELRLGTGGNTGELFFGEGSRLTVL.

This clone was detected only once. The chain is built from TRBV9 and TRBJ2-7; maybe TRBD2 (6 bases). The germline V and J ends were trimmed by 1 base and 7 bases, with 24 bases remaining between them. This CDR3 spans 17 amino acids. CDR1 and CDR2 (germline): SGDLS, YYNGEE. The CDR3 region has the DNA TGTGCCAGCAGCGTAAGAGGGGAAACTAGCTCGGGTTCGGAGCAGTACTTC. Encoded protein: CASSVRGETSSGSEQYF.

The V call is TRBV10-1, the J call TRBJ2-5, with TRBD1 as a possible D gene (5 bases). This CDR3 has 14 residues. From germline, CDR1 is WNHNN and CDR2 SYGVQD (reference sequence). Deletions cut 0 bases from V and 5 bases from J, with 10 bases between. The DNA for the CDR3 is TGCGCCAGCAGTGAGTCCGACAGTAGGGAGACCCAGTACTTC. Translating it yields CASSESDSRETQYF.

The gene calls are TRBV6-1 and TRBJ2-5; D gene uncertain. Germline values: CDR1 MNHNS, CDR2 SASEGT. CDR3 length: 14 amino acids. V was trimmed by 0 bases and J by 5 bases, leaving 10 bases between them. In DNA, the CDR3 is TGTGCCAGCAGTGAAGCTAGTCAGGCGGAGACCCAGTACTTC. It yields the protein CASSEASQAETQYF.

Here the CDR3 reads CASSLLGTDYGYTF. The CDR3 region has the DNA TGCGCCAGCAGCTTGTTAGGGACAGACTATGGCTACACCTTC. The chain carries TRBV5-1 and TRBJ1-2; 7 positions match TRBD1. Germline CDR1 is SGHRS and CDR2 is YFSETQ. The CDR3 has 14 residues. J was trimmed by 3 bases and V by 1 base; bases with no gene match: 3.

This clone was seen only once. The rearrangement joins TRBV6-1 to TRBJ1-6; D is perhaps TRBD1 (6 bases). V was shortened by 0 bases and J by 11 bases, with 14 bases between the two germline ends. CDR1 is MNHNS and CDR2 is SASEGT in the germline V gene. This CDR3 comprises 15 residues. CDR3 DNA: TGTGCCAGCAGTGAAGCGCTTCAGGGGACGACACCCCTCCACTTT. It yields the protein CASSEALQGTTPLHF.

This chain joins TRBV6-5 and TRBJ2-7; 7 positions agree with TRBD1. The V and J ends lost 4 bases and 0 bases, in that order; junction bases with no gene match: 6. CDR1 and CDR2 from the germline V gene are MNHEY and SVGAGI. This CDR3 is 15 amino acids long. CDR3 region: CASSLTGFGSYEQYV. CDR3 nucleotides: TGTGCCAGCAGTTTGACAGGGTTCGGCTCCTACGAGCAGTACGTC.

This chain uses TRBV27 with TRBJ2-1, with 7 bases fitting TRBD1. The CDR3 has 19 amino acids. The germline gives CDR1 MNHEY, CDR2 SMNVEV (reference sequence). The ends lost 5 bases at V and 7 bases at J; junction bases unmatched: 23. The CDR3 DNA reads TGTGCCAGCAGTCTAATCCCCGACAGGGAAGGTGTTTGGACGAATGAGCAGTTCTTC. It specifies CASSLIPDREGVWTNEQFF.

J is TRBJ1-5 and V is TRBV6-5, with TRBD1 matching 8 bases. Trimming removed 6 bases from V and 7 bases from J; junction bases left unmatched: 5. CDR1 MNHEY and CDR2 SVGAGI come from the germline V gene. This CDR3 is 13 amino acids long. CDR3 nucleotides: TGTGCCAGCAGGGACAGGGTGCACCAGCCCCAGCATTTT. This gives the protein CASRDRVHQPQHF.

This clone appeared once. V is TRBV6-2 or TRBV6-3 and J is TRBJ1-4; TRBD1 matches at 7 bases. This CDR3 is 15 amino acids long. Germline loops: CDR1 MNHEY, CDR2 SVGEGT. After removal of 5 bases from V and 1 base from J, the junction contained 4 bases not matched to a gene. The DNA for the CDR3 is TGTGCCAGCAGTAATCGACAGGGAACTAATGAAAAACTGTTTTTT. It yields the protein CASSNRQGTNEKLFF.

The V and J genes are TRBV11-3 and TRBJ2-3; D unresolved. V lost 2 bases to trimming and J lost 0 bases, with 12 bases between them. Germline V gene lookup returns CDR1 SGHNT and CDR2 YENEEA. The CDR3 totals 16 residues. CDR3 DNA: TGTGCCAGCAGCTTACACAGCTCTTCTAGCACAGATACGCAGTATTTT. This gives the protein CASSLHSSSSTDTQYF. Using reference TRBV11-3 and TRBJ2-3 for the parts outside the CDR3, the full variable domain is EAGVVQSPRYKIIEKKQPVAFWCNPISGHNTLYWYLQNLGQGPELLIRYENEEAVDDSQLPKDRFSAERLKGVDSTLKIQPAELGDSAVYLCASSLHSSSSTDTQYFGPGTRLTVL.

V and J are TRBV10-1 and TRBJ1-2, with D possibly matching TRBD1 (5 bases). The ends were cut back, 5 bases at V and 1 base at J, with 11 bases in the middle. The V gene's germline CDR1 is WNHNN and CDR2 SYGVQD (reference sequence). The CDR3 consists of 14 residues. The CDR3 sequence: CASSPGTVNYGYTF. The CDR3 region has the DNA TGCGCCAGCAGTCCCGGGACGGTTAACTATGGCTACACCTTC.

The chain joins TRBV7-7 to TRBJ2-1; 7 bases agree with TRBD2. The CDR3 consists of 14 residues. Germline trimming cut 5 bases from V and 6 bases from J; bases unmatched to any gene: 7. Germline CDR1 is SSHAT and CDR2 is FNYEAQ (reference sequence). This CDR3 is CASSPMGLPNEQFF. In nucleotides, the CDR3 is TGTGCCAGCAGCCCCATGGGACTACCCAATGAGCAGTTCTTC.

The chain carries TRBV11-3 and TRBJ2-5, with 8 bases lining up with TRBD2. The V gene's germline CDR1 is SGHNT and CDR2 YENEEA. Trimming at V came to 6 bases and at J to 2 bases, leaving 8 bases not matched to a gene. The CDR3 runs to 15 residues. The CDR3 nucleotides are TGTGCCAGCAGTATTGCCGGGAGGGGACAAGAGACCCAGTACTTC. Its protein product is CASSIAGRGQETQYF.

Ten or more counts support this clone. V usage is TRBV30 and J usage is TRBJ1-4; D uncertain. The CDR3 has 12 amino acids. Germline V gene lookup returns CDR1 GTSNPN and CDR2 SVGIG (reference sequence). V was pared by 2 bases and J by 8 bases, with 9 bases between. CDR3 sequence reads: CAWSTIKEKLFF. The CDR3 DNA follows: TGTGCCTGGAGTACCATAAAGGAAAAACTGTTTTTT.

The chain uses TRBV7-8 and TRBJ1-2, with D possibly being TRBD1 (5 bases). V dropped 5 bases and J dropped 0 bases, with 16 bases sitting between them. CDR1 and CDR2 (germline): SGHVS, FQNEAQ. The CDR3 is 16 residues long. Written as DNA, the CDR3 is TGTGCCAGCAGCAAATCCGGGACCGGAGCTAACTATGGCTACACCTTC. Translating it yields CASSKSGTGANYGYTF. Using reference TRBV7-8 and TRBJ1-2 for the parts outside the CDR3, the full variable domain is GAGVSQSPRYKVAKRGQDVALRCDPISGHVSLFWYQQALGQGPEFLTYFQNEAQLDKSGLPSDRFFAERPEGSVSTLKIQRTQQEDSAVYLCASSKSGTGANYGYTFGSGTRLTVV.

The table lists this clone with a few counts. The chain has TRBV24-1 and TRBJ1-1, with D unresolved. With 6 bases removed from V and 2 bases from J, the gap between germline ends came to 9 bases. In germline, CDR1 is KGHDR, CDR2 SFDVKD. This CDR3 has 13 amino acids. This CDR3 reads CATSSWANTEAFF. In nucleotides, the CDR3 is TGTGCCACCAGTAGCTGGGCAAACACTGAAGCTTTCTTT.

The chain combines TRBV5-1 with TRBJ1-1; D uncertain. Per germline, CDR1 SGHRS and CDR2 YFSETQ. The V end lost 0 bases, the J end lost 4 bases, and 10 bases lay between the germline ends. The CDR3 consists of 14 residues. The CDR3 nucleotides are TGCGCCAGCAGCTTGGAAGGCTCGGGCACTGAAGCTTTCTTT. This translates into CASSLEGSGTEAFF.

CDR3 nucleotides: TGTGCCAGTAGTATAGGTGCGGGACAGGGGGCCTCTGGGGCCAACGTCCTGACTTTC. It specifies CASSIGAGQGASGANVLTF. This chain connects TRBV19 to TRBJ2-6, with 12 bases that match TRBD1. CDR1 and CDR2 (germline): LNHDA, SQIVND (reference sequence). The trim removed 1 base at V and 0 bases at J, leaving 4 bases unmatched. This CDR3 comprises 19 residues.

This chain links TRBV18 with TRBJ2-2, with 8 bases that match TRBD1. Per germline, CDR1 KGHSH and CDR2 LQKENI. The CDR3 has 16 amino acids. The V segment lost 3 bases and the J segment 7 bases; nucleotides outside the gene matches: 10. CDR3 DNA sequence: TGTGCCAGCTCACCGGCGTCAGGGGGCAGTGGCGGGGAGCTGTTTTTT. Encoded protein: CASSPASGGSGGELFF.

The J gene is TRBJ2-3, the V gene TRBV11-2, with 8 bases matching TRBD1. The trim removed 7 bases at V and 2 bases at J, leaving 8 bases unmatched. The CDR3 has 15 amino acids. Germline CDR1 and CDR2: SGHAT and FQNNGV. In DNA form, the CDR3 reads TGTGCCAGCAAAGGAAGGACAGGGTACACAGATACGCAGTATTTT. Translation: CASKGRTGYTDTQYF.